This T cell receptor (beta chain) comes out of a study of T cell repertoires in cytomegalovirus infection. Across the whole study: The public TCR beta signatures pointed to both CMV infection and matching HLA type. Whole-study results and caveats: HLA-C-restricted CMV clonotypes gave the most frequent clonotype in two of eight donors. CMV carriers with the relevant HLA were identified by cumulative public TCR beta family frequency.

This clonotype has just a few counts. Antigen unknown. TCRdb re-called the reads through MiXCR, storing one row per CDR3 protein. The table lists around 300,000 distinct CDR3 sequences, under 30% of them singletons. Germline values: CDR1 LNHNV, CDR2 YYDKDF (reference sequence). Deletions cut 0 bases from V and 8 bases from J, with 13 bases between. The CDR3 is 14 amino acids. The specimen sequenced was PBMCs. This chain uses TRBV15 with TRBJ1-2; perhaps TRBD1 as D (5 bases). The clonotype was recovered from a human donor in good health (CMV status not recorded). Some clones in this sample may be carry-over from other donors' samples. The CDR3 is CATSRDPQGGGYTF. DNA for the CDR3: TGTGCCACCAGCAGAGATCCCCAGGGTGGGGGCTACACCTTC.